The subject of this entry is one T cell receptor beta chain. The sample holds one count of this clonotype. No cognate antigen has been identified for it. There are no base qualities to consult, and no much larger clone falls within one base. Support from one read is weak. Blood RNA was extracted from unsorted whole blood using TRIzol reagent, and germline DNA was obtained with the DNeasy Blood & Tissue kit. Patients had chronic HBV infection and were treatment-naive at sampling. Before surgery, 3 to 5 milliliters of peripheral blood were collected into K2EDTA tubes. The data originate from a study of tumor-infiltrating lymphocytes in primary liver carcinoma (dated by TCRdb to the late 2010s). For the study in its entirety: Between late 2015 and March 2016, a few patients in China with histopathologically diagnosed primary liver carcinoma had surgical resection. Of the five patients, three men and two women aged 30 to 69 years, four had hepatocellular carcinoma and one had combined HCC and intrahepatic cholangiocarcinoma. Tumors of the five patients were stage T1-T3 N0M0 with maximum diameters of about 4 to 10 cm. Each sample produced roughly 3.65 to 7.5 million productive TCRbeta reads, and read depth showed no significant difference between tissue types. For each liver tumor, the study sampled five regions along with adjacent normal tissue and blood, and applied TCRbeta repertoire sequencing, expression microarrays and whole-exome sequencing. A total of 35 or so specimens from 5 patients, comprising 25 or so tumor regions, 5 adjacent noncancerous liver tissues and 5 peripheral blood samples, were covered by TCRbeta repertoire sequencing. Repertoires from technical replicates were highly reproducible, with mean shared-clone rates about 0.86 and correlation coefficients above 0.98.

Findings and caveats that apply to the study as a whole: Consistent with antigen-driven expansion, pairs of tumor regions showed higher repertoire overlap (mean about 36%) than either tumor-adjacent pairs (about 17%) or tumor-blood pairs (roughly 15%). Only five or six patients were included in the study, and the authors note that the findings should be validated in a larger study. Since the samples were bulk and unsorted, there was no way to compare CD4+ and CD8+ T cell repertoires. Only the TCR beta chain was sequenced, so true repertoire diversity is likely underestimated because unpaired alpha chains were not captured. The top 250 clones made up a significantly larger repertoire fraction in tumors than in blood (p = 0.039).

Using a constant-region primer and ProtoScript II reverse transcriptase, TCRbeta-specific cDNA was reverse-transcribed from roughly 500 ng total RNA. Construction of the TCRbeta libraries relied on three nested rounds of multiplex PCR, following a slightly modified ARM-PCR procedure. Each of the first two PCR rounds ran for approximately 11 cycles using multiplex TRBV1-TRBV30 forward primers together with a Cbeta reverse primer. Sample barcodes and Illumina adapters were attached in a final 25-cycle PCR using Deep VentR polymerase. Amplicons of 200-500 bp were gel-purified with a QIAquick gel extraction kit before sequencing. An Illumina HiSeq 2500 was used to sequence the TCRbeta amplicons, generating 250-bp paired-end reads. The published analysis was carried out like this. Reads were quality-trimmed with Trimmomatic v0.33, and paired reads were merged with FLASH v1.2.11 to recover full CDR3 sequences. V, D and J germline segments were assigned to the rearranged TCRbeta sequences using MiGEC v1.2.1b. Clonotype statistics and Shannon-Wiener diversity indices were computed with VDJtools v1.0.0. To reduce sampling bias, subsequent analyses other than the diversity analysis used only the 250 most abundant clonotypes in each sample. TCRdb's own reprocessing of the public reads used fastp at Q25 and MiXCR and kept productive beta chains. A single entry per CDR3 protein holds the most common genes and DNA from its merged rows. The V and J calls shown here were made by TCRdb, not taken from the authors' results. This sample holds 310,000 or so distinct CDR3 sequences; 58% were observed only once. The top ten clonotypes cover more than 15% of the sample.

At the junction V is shortened by 4 bases and J by 1 base; bases outside the gene matches: 10. The CDR1 and CDR2 encoded by the germline V gene are SGHDT and YYEEEE. The CDR3 holds 17 amino acids from the cysteine to the phenylalanine. The kept DNA is CDR3 alone, 51 bases in frame from the first base. The chain employs TRBV5-6 and TRBJ2-1, and 8 junctional nucleotides match TRBD1. What was sequenced was peripheral blood. This TCR was sampled from a woman in her twenties or thirties with primary liver carcinoma and hepatitis B virus infection. Read as DNA, the sequence is TGTGCCAGCAGCCCACGGGACAGGCGGGCGTCCTACAATGAGCAGTTCTTC. The translation is CASSPRDRRASYNEQFF.